This TCR beta chain was recovered during a study of blood T cell repertoires in COVID-19. At the level of the study: Whether acute or convalescent, the COVID-19 samples came from the United States, Italy and Spain. The analysed material was cDNA or gDNA that came from T cells, B-cell-depleted T cells, or PBMCs.

Data came from immunoSEQ multiplex PCR; TCRdb stores just in-frame clones and leaves some out. Of some 300,000 clones in the sample, more than 85% were seen once. This study enrolled people aged about 18 to 90 from about two dozen US geographic areas. Categorization into cohorts depended on clinical history that participants reported. Deletions cut 5 bases from V and 4 bases from J, with 12 bases between. The CDR3 contains 14 residues. Looked up from germline, CDR1 is LGHDT and CDR2 is YNNKEL (reference sequence). This TCR was recovered from a woman in her 30s who had recovered from COVID-19. Sequenced: PBMCs or T cells enriched from blood (not recorded which). The chain links TRBV3-1 (or the pseudogene TRBV3-2) to TRBJ1-3, with TRBD1 as a possible D gene (6 bases). Here the CDR3 reads CASSANQGGNTIYF. DNA of the CDR3: TGTGCCAGCAGCGCCAACCAGGGGGGAAACACCATATATTTT.